These T cell receptor beta chains were read from a single sample in a study of shared T cell receptors in the human thymus. Assay: immunoSEQ multiplex PCR; the TCRdb copy retains only in-frame clones and omits some. The sample records around 340,000 clones, approximately 95% being singletons. The sample taken for sequencing was thymocytes. These TCRs come from a human donor. CDR3s include the opening cysteine and the closing phenylalanine or tryptophan. The D gene is left open where the match is weak. Clone sizes are given selectively: once, few, many, or a class where the clone is expanded.

D gene: NA; V gene: TRBV28; J gene: TRBJ2-7; clone size: NA; CDR3 DNA: TGTGCCAGCAGTTTAATACAGGGCCCCCACGAGCAGTACTTC; CDR3 protein: CASSLIQGPHEQYF
D gene: TRBD1; V gene: TRBV7-9; J gene: TRBJ1-1; clone size: NA; CDR3 DNA: TGTGCCAGCAGCTTGGGACAGACCAGGACTGAAGCTTTCTTT; CDR3 protein: CASSLGQTRTEAFF
D gene: NA; V gene: TRBV29-1; J gene: TRBJ2-2; clone size: NA; CDR3 DNA: TGCAGCGTCGTTGAGGGTCCCACCGGGGAGCTGTTTTTT; CDR3 protein: CSVVEGPTGELFF
D gene: NA; V gene: TRBV28; J gene: TRBJ2-1; clone size: NA; CDR3 DNA: TGTGCCAGCAGTTTTAGGAGTGAGCAGTTCTTC; CDR3 protein: CASSFRSEQFF
D gene: NA; V gene: TRBV6-1; J gene: TRBJ1-2; clone size: NA; CDR3 DNA: TGTGCCACCGGGGGGGGCCTTTCGGGCGGCTACACCTTC; CDR3 protein: CATGGGLSGGYTF
D gene: NA; V gene: TRBV20-1; J gene: TRBJ2-1; clone size: NA; CDR3 DNA: TGCAGTGTTGAGGGCAATGAGCAGTTCTTC; CDR3 protein: CSVEGNEQFF
D gene: TRBD2; V gene: TRBV29-1; J gene: TRBJ2-1; clone size: NA; CDR3 DNA: TGCAGCGTCGACTGCCCCGGGGGGAGCCCTGGTGGGACTAGCGTTTACAATGAGCAGTTCTTC; CDR3 protein: CSVDCPGGSPGGTSVYNEQFF
D gene: TRBD2; V gene: TRBV19; J gene: TRBJ2-6; clone size: NA; CDR3 DNA: TGTGCCAGTAGAGAACGGCTTTGGGAGGGAGAGGGACTAGCGCTCTACTCTGGGGCCAACGTCCTGACTTTC; CDR3 protein: CASRERLWEGEGLALYSGANVLTF
D gene: NA; V gene: TRBV7-6; J gene: TRBJ2-7; clone size: once; CDR3 DNA: TGTGCCAGCAGCTTAGAACAGGGTTCGGGCGAGCAGTACTTC; CDR3 protein: CASSLEQGSGEQYF
D gene: NA; V gene: TRBV7-6; J gene: TRBJ2-7; clone size: NA; CDR3 DNA: TGTGCCAGCAGCCCGGGGGAGGGGGTCTACGAGCAGTACTTC; CDR3 protein: CASSPGEGVYEQYF
D gene: NA; V gene: TRBV27; J gene: TRBJ2-3; clone size: NA; CDR3 DNA: TGTGCCAGCAGTTTAAAGGAAGTCCGGCCGAGTAGTGGAGATACGCAGTATTTT; CDR3 protein: CASSLKEVRPSSGDTQYF
D gene: TRBD2; V gene: TRBV29-1; J gene: TRBJ2-3; clone size: once; CDR3 DNA: TGCAGCGTCCGGGGGGCTTTTGGCGTAGCGGGAGGCGGAGGTCGCACAGATACGCAGTATTTT; CDR3 protein: CSVRGAFGVAGGGGRTDTQYF
D gene: NA; V gene: TRBV19; J gene: TRBJ2-7; clone size: NA; CDR3 DNA: TGTGCCACTGGTCCGGGTCTTTACGAGCAGTACTTC; CDR3 protein: CATGPGLYEQYF
D gene: NA; V gene: TRBV30; J gene: TRBJ2-7; clone size: NA; CDR3 DNA: TGTGCCTGGAGTGTAGGCAACGAGCAGTACTTC; CDR3 protein: CAWSVGNEQYF
D gene: NA; V gene: TRBV9; J gene: TRBJ2-7; clone size: once; CDR3 DNA: TGTGCCAGCAGCGTAGCTCAGGACCCAGCCTACGAGCAGTACTTC; CDR3 protein: CASSVAQDPAYEQYF
D gene: TRBD2; V gene: TRBV7-3; J gene: TRBJ2-7; clone size: NA; CDR3 DNA: TGTGCCAGCAGCGCGACTAGCGGGGGTGCCGAGCAGTACTTC; CDR3 protein: CASSATSGGAEQYF
D gene: TRBD1; V gene: TRBV5-5; J gene: TRBJ1-2; clone size: NA; CDR3 DNA: TGTGCCAGCAGCCATCGGACAGGGGGCTCCTATGGCTACACCTTC; CDR3 protein: CASSHRTGGSYGYTF
D gene: NA; V gene: TRBV6-5; J gene: TRBJ2-1; clone size: NA; CDR3 DNA: TGTGCCAGCAGTTACTGCGGAGGCTACAATGAGCAGTTCTTC; CDR3 protein: CASSYCGGYNEQFF
D gene: NA; V gene: TRBV4-1; J gene: TRBJ2-1; clone size: NA; CDR3 DNA: TGCGCCAGCAGCCCGTCTGCGGCTAGCCAGGGTAACCTGGGCTACAATGAGCAGTTCTTC; CDR3 protein: CASSPSAASQGNLGYNEQFF
D gene: NA; V gene: TRBV7-2; J gene: TRBJ2-6; clone size: NA; CDR3 DNA: TGTGCCAGCAGCTTAGATAGCGGGGCCAACGTCCTGACTTTC; CDR3 protein: CASSLDSGANVLTF
D gene: NA; V gene: TRBV19; J gene: TRBJ1-5; clone size: NA; CDR3 DNA: TGTGCCAGTAGTATAGTGAGTGGGGGGCCACGACAGCCCCAGCATTTT; CDR3 protein: CASSIVSGGPRQPQHF
D gene: NA; V gene: TRBV4-1; J gene: TRBJ1-3; clone size: NA; CDR3 DNA: TGCGCCAGCAGCCAAACAGGGTCAGCTGGAAACACCATATATTTT; CDR3 protein: CASSQTGSAGNTIYF
D gene: NA; V gene: TRBV6-4; J gene: TRBJ2-7; clone size: NA; CDR3 DNA: TGTGCCAGCGAAACCCGGGACAACTCCTACGAGCAGTACTTC; CDR3 protein: CASETRDNSYEQYF
D gene: NA; V gene: TRBV7-2; J gene: TRBJ1-5; clone size: NA; CDR3 DNA: TGTGCCAGCAGCCACCCGGGGCAGGGGAAGGATCAGCCCCAGCATTTT; CDR3 protein: CASSHPGQGKDQPQHF
D gene: NA; V gene: TRBV29-1; J gene: TRBJ1-1; clone size: NA; CDR3 DNA: TGCAGCAGCAGCGTCAGTACGGACAGTGCAGCTTTCTTT; CDR3 protein: CSSSVSTDSAAFF
D gene: TRBD2; V gene: TRBV6-1; J gene: TRBJ2-1; clone size: once; CDR3 DNA: TGTGCCAGCAGTGAAGAAGCGGGAGGGCCATATGAGCAGTTCTTC; CDR3 protein: CASSEEAGGPYEQFF